The rows below give T cell receptor beta chains drawn from one sample of a study of cytomegalovirus exposure and HLA in healthy donors. The data were produced by immunoSEQ multiplex PCR, yet TCRdb's version contains in-frame clones alone and is incomplete. The repertoire holds about 130,000 clones, approximately 80% seen once, with roughly a tenth in the top ten. Sequencing was performed on PBMCs. Every receptor here comes from a man younger than 40 in good health and CMV-seropositive. Each CDR3 is given with its conserved first and last residue. D genes are given only for firm matches. Only part of the rows carry a size: once, few, many, or a class if the clone is expanded.

>TRBD2|.|TRBJ2-5|TRBV7-2
CASSLRGGHGETQYF
>.|.|TRBJ2-7|TRBV4-2
CASSHDWGLGGEQYF
>TRBD2|.|TRBJ2-3|TRBV4-2
CASSPAGSSGRTTDTQYF
>.|.|TRBJ2-7|TRBV7-2
CASKINTGPLREQYF
>.|.|TRBJ2-1|TRBV10-3
CAIRPPGDEQFF
>.|.|TRBJ1-1|TRBV30
CAWTWGDTEAFF
>TRBD2|.|TRBJ2-3|TRBV5-8
CASSEGLAGASDTQYF
>TRBD2|.|TRBJ2-7|TRBV7-8
CASSHRLADSYEQYF
>.|.|TRBJ2-7|TRBV5-1
CASSGGSSYEQYF
>TRBD2|.|TRBJ2-1|TRBV6-1
CASSGLAGYNEQFF
>.|.|TRBJ2-1|TRBV5-6
CASSSFTGEQFF
>.|.|TRBJ1-5|TRBV19
CASTPRGSYKFSNQPQHF
>.|.|TRBJ2-7|TRBV27
CASSSSESPYEQYF
>TRBD1|.|TRBJ1-4|TRBV30
CAYGQGVVEKLFF
>.|.|TRBJ1-3|TRBV30
CAWRTGYSGNTIYF
>.|.|TRBJ2-7|TRBV15
CATSPSRGRSYEQYF
>.|few|TRBJ2-5|TRBV28
CASSYSSFRVTKETQYF
>TRBD2|.|TRBJ2-1|TRBV5-1
CASSSSSGRMGEQFF
>TRBD1|.|TRBJ1-5|TRBV18
CASSPTLTGGRSNQPQHF
>TRBD1|few|TRBJ1-5|TRBV27
CASSLTGFQPQHF
>.|once|TRBJ2-7|TRBV5-4
CASSLEYNSYEQYF
>.|.|TRBJ2-1|TRBV7-2
CASSGGHSVSNEQFF
>TRBD1|.|TRBJ2-1|TRBV7-6
CASSRQGNNEQFF
>.|.|TRBJ1-4|TRBV7-2
CASSHGGYEKLFF
>TRBD2|.|TRBJ2-2|TRBV5-1
CASSLVRSGSMGTGELFF
>.|.|TRBJ1-4|TRBV5-4
CASSFSDRRTNEKLFF
>TRBD2|.|TRBJ2-3|TRBV14
CASSPTIRTSGTDTQYF
>.|.|TRBJ1-3|TRBV21-1
CASSKGGPDNYSGNTIYF
>TRBD1|.|TRBJ1-1|TRBV6-5
CASSGRTGVTEAFF
>.|.|TRBJ2-5|TRBV5-4
CASNDPAGETQYF
>.|.|TRBJ2-3|TRBV5-5
CASSLARYGGGTDTQYF
>TRBD2|.|TRBJ2-5|TRBV9
CASSAGLAGVGQETQYF
>.|.|TRBJ1-3|TRBV15
CATSRDRGSGNTIYF